The clone carrying this TCR beta chain was detected many times. TCRdb independently ran MiXCR on the 5' RACE reads; one entry per CDR3 protein. The data show about 14,000 distinct CDR3 sequences, about 9.4% seen once. These data are taken from a study of spatial heterogeneity in lung cancer. As for time point: sample taken at primary tumor resection. Tumor, nontumor lung or frozen PBMC supplied whole RNA, sequenced without sorting. The V gene end was trimmed by 0 bases and the J gene end by 5 bases; junction bases not matched to a gene: 5. CDR3 size: 15 residues. CDR1 and CDR2 from the germline V gene are LGHNA and YNFKEQ.

This sequence joins TRBV4-2 and TRBJ2-5; 8 bases map to TRBD1. This clonotype originated in a male donor with early-stage non-small cell lung cancer. This material consisted of PBMCs, taken at surgery. CDR3 protein: CASSQEQGDLETQYF. The CDR3 DNA sequence: TGTGCCAGCAGCCAAGAACAGGGGGACCTTGAGACCCAGTACTTC.